There are a few counts of the clone carrying this T cell receptor beta chain. What it recognizes is unknown. The individuals who served as donors were healthy Caucasians living in Russia, aged roughly 6 to 90. Total RNA was isolated from each sample in quantities of at least 6 micrograms. V dropped 0 bases and J dropped 0 bases, with 6 bases sitting between them. This CDR3 region has 16 residues. Germline-derived CDR1 and CDR2 are LGHNT and FRNRAP. The sample is drawn from a study of blood T cells in healthy people across ages. Background on the study: Per two T cells, template switching captured roughly one barcoded beta molecule. Broader study findings: Both higher diversity and more naive CD4+ cells marked long-lived donors when set against aged donors.

A J-beta primer mix and a sample-barcoded 5' primer were used in a second PCR of about 7 to 12 cycles. TCRdb analysed the 5' RACE reads with MiXCR anew, one entry per CDR3 protein. Of 1.5 million to 2 million distinct CDR3 sequences in the sample, under 30% were seen once. This receptor was identified in a woman aged 25 to 39 in good health. Sequencing input: blood. This sequence joins TRBV12-5 and TRBJ2-6; the D is unclear. The CDR3 protein is CASGLVVSSGANVLTF. The CDR3, as DNA: TGTGCTAGTGGTTTGGTAGTTTCCTCTGGGGCCAACGTCCTGACTTTC.